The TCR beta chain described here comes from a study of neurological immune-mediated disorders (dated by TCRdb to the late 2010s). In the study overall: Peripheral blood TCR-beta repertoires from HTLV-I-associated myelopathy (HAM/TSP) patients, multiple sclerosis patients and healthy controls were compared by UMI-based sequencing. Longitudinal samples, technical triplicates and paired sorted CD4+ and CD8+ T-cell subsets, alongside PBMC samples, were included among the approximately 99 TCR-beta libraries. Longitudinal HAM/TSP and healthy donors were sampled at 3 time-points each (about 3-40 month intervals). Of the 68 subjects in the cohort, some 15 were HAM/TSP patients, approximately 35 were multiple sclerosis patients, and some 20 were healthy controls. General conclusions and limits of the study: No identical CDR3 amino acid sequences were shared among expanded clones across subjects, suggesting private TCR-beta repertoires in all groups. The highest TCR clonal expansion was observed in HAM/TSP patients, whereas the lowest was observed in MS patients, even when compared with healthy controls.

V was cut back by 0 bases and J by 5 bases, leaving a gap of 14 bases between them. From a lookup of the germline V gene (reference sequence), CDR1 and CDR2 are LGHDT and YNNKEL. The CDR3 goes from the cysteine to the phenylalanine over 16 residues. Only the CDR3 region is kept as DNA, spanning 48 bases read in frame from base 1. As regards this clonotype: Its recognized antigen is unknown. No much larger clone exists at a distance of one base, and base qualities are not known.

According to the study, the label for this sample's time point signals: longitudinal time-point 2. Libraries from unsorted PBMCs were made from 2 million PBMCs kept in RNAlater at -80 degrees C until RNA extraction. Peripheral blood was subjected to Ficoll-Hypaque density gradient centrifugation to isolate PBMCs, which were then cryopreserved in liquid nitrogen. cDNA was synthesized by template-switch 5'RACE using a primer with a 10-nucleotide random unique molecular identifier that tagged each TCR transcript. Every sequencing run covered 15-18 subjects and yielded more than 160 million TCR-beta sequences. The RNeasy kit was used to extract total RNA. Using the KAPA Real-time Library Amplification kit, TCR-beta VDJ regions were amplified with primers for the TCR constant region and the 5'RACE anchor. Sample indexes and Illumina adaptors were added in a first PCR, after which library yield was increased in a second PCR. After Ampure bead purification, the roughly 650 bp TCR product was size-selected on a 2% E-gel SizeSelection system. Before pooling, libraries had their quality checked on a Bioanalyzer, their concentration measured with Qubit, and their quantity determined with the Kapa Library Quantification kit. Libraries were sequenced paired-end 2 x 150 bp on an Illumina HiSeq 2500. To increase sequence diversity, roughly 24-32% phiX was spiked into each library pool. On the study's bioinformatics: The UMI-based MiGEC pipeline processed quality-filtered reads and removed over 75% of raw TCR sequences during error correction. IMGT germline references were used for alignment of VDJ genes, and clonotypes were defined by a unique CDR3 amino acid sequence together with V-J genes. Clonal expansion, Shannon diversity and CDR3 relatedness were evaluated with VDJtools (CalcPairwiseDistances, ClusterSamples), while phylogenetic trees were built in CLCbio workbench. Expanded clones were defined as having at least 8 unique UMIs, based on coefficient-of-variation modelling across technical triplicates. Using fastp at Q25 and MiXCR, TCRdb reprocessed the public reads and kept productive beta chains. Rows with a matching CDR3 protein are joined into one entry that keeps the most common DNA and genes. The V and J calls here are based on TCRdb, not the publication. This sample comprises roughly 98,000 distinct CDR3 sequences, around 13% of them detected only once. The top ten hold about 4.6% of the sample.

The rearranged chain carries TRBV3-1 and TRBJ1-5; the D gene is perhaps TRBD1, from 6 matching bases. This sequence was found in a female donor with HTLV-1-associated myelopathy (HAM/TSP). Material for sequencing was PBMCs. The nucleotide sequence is TGTGCCAGCAGCCAAGACCTACAGGGCGGCGATCAGCCCCAGCATTTT. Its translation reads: CASSQDLQGGDQPQHF.